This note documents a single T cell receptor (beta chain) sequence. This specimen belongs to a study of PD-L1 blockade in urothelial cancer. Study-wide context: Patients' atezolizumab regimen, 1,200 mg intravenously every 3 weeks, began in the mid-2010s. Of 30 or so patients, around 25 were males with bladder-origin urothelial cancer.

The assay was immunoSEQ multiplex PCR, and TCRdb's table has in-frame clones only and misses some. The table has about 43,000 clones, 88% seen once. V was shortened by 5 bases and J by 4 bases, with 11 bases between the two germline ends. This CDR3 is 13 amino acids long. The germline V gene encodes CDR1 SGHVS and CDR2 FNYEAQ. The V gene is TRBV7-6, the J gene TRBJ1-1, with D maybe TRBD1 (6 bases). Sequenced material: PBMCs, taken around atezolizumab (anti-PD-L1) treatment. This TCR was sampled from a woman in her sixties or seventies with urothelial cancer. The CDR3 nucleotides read TGTGCCAGCAGCCTTAGAGGGGGCACTGAAGCTTTCTTT. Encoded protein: CASSLRGGTEAFF.